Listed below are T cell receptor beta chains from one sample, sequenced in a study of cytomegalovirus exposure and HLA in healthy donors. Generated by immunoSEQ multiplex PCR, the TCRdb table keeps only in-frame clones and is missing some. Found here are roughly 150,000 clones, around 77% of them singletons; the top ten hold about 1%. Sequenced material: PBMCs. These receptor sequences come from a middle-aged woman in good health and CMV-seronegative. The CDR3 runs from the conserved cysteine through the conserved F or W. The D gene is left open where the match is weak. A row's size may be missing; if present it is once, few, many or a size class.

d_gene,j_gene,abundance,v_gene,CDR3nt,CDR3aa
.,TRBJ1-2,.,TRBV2,TGTGCCAGCAGTGTGACAAGGGGTGGCTACACCTTC,CASSVTRGGYTF
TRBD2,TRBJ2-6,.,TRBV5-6,TGTGCCAGCAGCGGCCCGGGACTAAGAGATCCCCGGGCCAACGTCCTGACTTTC,CASSGPGLRDPRANVLTF
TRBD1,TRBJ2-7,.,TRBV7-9,TGTGCCAGCAGCCCGTCGACAGGGGATAAGGTCGAGCAGTACTTC,CASSPSTGDKVEQYF
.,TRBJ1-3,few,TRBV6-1,TGTGCCAGCAGTTCGACAGGAACTGGAAACACCATATATTTT,CASSSTGTGNTIYF
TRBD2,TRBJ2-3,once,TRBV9,TGTGCCAGTAGCGGGGCGCGAGTCCCAGATACGCAGTATTTT,CASSGARVPDTQYF
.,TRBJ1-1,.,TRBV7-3,TGTGCCAGCAGCTTGGGTGCAGGGAACACTGAAGCTTTCTTT,CASSLGAGNTEAFF
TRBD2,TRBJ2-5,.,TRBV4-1,TGCGCCAGCAGCCCCGGGACTAGCGTAGAGACCCAGTACTTC,CASSPGTSVETQYF
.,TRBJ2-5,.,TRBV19,TGTGCCAGCTTTGGGAGTGATCAAGAGACCCAGTACTTC,CASFGSDQETQYF
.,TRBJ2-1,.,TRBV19,TGTGCCAGTAGTATAAGGGGTAGCGGAGTTTACAATGAGCAGTTCTTC,CASSIRGSGVYNEQFF
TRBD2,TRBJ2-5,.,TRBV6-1,TGTGCCAGCACCGCCAGGGAGGGAGAGACCCAGTACTTC,CASTAREGETQYF
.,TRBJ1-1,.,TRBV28,TGTGCCAGCAGTTTATTGGAGGTCACTGAAGCTTTCTTT,CASSLLEVTEAFF
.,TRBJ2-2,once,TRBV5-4,TGTGCCAGCAGCTTGGATAGCACCGGGGAGCTGTTTTTT,CASSLDSTGELFF
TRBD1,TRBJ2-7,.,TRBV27,TGTGCCAGCAGTTCACCGGGACAGGGGCGGGAGCAGTACTTC,CASSSPGQGREQYF
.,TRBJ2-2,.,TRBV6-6,TGTGCCAGCACTCAAGGGGACGGGGAGCTGTTTTTT,CASTQGDGELFF
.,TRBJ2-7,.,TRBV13,TGTGCCAGCAGTTCCCCACAGCTGGCCTCCTACGAGCAGTACTTC,CASSSPQLASYEQYF
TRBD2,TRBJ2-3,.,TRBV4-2,TGTGCCAGCAGCCAACGACTAGCGGGATCATCTGGCACAGATACGCAGTATTTT,CASSQRLAGSSGTDTQYF
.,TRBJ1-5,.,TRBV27,TGTGCCAGCAAAAAGGGGTTCGGTCATCAGCCCCAGCATTTT,CASKKGFGHQPQHF
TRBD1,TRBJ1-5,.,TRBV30,TGTGCCCGGGGAACAGGGGGCGGGCAGCCCCAGCATTTT,CARGTGGGQPQHF
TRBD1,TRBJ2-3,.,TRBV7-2,TGTGCCAGCAGCTTAAGACAGGGTGGCACAGATACGCAGTATTTT,CASSLRQGGTDTQYF
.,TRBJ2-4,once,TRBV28,TGTGCCAGCATTGGAGGTCCTGCCAAAAACATTCAGTACTTC,CASIGGPAKNIQYF
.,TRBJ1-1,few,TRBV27,TGTGCCAGCAGTTTTCCGGGTGGGACTGAAGCTTTCTTT,CASSFPGGTEAFF
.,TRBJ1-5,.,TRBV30,TGTGCCTGGAGTGCGGGGGGGGCGTGGGTCAATCAGCCCCAGCATTTT,CAWSAGGAWVNQPQHF